The clone carrying this TCR beta chain was detected only once. V lost 0 bases, J lost 3 bases, and 12 bases lay in between. CDR1 and CDR2 (germline): MNHNS, SASEGT. CDR3 size: 16 residues. The data belong to a study of CD4 and CD8 cells across lung adenocarcinoma regions. Samples came from patients with localized non-small cell lung adenocarcinoma. TCRdb re-analysed the PCR reads in MiXCR, keeping a single row per CDR3 protein. The table includes around 4,000 distinct CDR3 sequences, just over 50% detected once. This TCR was sampled from a female donor with lung adenocarcinoma. The CD4 and CD8 labels of this study may be unreliable. The V call is TRBV6-1, the J call TRBJ1-3; D is unclear. Material for sequencing was CD4+ T cells from the margin of a lung tumor. The CDR3, as DNA: TGTGCCAGCAGTGAAGCCACGGCAGGTCTTGGAAACACCATATATTTT. Translated: CASSEATAGLGNTIYF.